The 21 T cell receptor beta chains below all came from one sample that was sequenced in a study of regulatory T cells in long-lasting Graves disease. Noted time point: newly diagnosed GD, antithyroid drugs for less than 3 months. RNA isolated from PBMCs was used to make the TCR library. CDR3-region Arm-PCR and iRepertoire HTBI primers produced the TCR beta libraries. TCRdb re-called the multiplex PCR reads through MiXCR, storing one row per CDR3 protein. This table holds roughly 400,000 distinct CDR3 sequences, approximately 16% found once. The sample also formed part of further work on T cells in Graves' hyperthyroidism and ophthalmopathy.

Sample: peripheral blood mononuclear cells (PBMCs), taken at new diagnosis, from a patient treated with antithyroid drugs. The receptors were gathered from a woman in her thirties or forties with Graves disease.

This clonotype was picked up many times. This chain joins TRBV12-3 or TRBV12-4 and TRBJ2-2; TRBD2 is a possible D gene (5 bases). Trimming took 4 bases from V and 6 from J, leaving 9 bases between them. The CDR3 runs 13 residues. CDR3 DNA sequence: TGTGCCAGCAGTTCGAGGGAGTCCGGGGAGCTGTTTTTT. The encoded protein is CASSSRESGELFF.

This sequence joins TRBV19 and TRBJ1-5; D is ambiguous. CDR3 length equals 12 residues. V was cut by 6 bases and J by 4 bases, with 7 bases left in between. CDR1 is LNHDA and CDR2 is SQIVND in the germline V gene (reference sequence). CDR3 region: CASRLGNQPQHF. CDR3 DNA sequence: TGTGCCAGTAGATTAGGGAATCAGCCCCAGCATTTT.

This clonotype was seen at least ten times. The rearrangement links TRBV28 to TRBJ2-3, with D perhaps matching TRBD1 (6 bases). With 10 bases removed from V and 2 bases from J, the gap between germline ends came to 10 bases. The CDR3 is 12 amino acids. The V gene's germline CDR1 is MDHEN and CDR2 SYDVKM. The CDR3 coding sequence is TGTGCCACGACAGGAGCCACAGATACGCAGTATTTT. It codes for CATTGATDTQYF.

CDR3 sequence reads: CASSRTRGSSARGTDTQYF. The DNA of the CDR3 is TGTGCCAGCAGCAGAACCCGGGGAAGTTCGGCGCGGGGCACAGATACGCAGTATTTT. The chain recombines TRBV14 with TRBJ2-3; D might be TRBD2 (5 bases). There are 19 residues in the CDR3. Germline V gives CDR1 SGHDN, CDR2 FVKESK. The V end was cut by 5 bases, the J end by 1 base, with 25 bases between.

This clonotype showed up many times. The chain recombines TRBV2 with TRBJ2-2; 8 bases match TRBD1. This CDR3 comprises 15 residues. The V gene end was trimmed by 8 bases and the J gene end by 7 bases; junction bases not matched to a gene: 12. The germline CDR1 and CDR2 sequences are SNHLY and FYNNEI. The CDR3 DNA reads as TGTGCCAGCCGTCCCACAACAGGGGGAAACGGGGAGCTGTTTTTT. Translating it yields CASRPTTGGNGELFF.

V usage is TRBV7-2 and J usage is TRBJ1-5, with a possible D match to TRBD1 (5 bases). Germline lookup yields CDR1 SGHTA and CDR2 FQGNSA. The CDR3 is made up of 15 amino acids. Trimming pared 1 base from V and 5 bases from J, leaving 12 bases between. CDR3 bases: TGTGCCAGCAGCTTAGTGGTTGGGGCCGATCAGCCCCAGCATTTT. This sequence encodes CASSLVVGADQPQHF.

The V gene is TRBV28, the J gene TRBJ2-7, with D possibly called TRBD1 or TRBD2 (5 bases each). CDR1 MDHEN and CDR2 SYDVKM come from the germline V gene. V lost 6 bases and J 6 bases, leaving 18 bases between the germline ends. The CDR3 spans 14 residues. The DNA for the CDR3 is TGTGCCAGCAGCACATGGGGGTCGAACTCCGAGCAGTACTTC. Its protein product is CASSTWGSNSEQYF. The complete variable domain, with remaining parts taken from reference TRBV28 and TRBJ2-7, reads DVKVTQSSRYLVKRTGEKVFLECVQDMDHENMFWYRQDPGLGLRLIYFSYDVKMKEKGDIPEGYSVSREKKERFSLILESASTNQTSMYLCASSTWGSNSEQYFGPGTRLTVT.

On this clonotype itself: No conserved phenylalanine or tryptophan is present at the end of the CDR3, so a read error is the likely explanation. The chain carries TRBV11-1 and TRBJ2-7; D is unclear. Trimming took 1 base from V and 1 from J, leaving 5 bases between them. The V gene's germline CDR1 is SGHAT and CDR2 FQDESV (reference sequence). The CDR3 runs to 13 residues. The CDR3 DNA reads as TGTGCCAGCAGCTTAGACCGATCCTACGAGCAGTACTCC. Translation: CASSLDRSYEQYS.

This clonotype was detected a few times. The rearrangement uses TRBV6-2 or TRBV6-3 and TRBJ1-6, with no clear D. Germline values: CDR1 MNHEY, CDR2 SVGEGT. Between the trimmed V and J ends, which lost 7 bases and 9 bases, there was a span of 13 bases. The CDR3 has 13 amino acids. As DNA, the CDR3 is TGTGCCAGCAATCGTCGGGAGGGTTCACCCCTCCACTTT. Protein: CASNRREGSPLHF.

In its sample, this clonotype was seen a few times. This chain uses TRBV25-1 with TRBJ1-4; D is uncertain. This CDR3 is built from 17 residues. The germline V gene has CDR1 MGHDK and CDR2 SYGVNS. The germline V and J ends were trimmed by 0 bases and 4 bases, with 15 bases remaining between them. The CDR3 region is CASSEYTAYSINEKLFF. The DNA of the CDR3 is TGTGCCAGCAGTGAATATACGGCCTACAGCATTAATGAAAAACTGTTTTTT.

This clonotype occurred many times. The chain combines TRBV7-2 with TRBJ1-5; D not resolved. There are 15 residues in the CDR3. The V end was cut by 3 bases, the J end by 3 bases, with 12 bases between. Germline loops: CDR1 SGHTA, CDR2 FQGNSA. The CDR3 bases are TGTGCCAGCAGCTTGGCACCTACGGTCAATCAGCCCCAGCATTTT. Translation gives CASSLAPTVNQPQHF.

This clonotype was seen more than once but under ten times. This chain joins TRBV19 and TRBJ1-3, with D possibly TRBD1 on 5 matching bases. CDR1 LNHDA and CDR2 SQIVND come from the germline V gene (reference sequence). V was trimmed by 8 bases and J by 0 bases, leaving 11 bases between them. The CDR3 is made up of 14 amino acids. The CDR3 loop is CASSRARSGNTIYF. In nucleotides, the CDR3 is TGTGCCAGTTCCAGGGCCCGCTCTGGAAACACCATATATTTT.

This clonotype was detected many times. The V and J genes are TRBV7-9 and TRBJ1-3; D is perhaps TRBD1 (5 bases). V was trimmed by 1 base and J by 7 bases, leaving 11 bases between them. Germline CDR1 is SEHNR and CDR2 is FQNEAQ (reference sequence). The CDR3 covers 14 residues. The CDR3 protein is CASSLEAGWNTIYF. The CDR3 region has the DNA TGTGCCAGCAGCTTAGAAGCAGGGTGGAACACCATATATTTT.

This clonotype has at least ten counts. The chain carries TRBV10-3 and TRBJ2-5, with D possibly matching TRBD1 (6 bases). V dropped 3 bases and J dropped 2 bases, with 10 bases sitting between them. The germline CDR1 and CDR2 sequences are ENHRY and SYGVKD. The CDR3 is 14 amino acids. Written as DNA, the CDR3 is TGTGCCATCAGTGATACAGGGTGGCAAGAGACCCAGTACTTC. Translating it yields CAISDTGWQETQYF.

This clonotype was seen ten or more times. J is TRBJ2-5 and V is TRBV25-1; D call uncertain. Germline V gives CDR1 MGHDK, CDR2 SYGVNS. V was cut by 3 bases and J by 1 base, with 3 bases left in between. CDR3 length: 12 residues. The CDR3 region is CASSEAQETQYF. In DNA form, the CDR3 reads TGTGCCAGCAGTGAGGCCCAAGAGACCCAGTACTTC.

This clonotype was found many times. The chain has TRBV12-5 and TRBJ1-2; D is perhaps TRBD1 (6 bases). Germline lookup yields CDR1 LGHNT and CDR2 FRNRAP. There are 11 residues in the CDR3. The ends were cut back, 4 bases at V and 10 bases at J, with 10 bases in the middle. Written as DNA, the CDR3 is TGTGCTAGTGGTTGGGGGGCAGTCTACACCTTC. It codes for CASGWGAVYTF. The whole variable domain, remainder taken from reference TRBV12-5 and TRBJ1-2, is DARVTQTPRHKVTEMGQEVTMRCQPILGHNTVFWYRQTMMQGLELLAYFRNRAPLDDSGMPKDRFSAEMPDATLATLKIQPSEPRDSAVYFCASGWGAVYTFGSGTRLTVV.

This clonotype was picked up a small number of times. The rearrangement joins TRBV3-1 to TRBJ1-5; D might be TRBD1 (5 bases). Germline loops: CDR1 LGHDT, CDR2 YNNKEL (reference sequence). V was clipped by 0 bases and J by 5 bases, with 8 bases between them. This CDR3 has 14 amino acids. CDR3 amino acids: CASSQDQGYQPQHF. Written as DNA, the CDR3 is TGTGCCAGCAGCCAAGATCAGGGATATCAGCCCCAGCATTTT.

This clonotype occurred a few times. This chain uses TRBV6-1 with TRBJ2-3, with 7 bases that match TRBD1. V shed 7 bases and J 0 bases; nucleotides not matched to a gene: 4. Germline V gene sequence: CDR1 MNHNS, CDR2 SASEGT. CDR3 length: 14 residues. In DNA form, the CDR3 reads TGTGCCAGCAAGACAGGGCCTAGCACAGATACGCAGTATTTT. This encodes CASKTGPSTDTQYF.

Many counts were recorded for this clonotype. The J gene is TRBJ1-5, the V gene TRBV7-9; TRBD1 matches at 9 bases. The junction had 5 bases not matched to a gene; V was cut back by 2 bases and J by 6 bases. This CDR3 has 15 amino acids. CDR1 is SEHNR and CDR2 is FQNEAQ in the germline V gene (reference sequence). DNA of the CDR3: TGTGCCAGCAGCTTAAGGGGACAGGGTGGTCAGCCCCAGCATTTT. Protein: CASSLRGQGGQPQHF. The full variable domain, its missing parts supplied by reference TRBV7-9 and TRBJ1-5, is DTGVSQNPRHKITKRGQNVTFRCDPISEHNRLYWYRQTLGQGPEFLTYFQNEAQLEKSRLLSDRFSAERPKGSFSTLEIQRTEQGDSAMYLCASSLRGQGGQPQHFGDGTRLSIL.

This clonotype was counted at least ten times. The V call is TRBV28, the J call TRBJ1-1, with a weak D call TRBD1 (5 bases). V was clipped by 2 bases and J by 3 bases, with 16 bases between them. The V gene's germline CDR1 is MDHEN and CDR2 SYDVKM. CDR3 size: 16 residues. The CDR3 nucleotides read TGTGCCAGCAGTTTACGACAGATCTCCCGTGACACTGAAGCTTTCTTT. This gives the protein CASSLRQISRDTEAFF. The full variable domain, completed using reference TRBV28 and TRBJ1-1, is DVKVTQSSRYLVKRTGEKVFLECVQDMDHENMFWYRQDPGLGLRLIYFSYDVKMKEKGDIPEGYSVSREKKERFSLILESASTNQTSMYLCASSLRQISRDTEAFFGQGTRLTVV.

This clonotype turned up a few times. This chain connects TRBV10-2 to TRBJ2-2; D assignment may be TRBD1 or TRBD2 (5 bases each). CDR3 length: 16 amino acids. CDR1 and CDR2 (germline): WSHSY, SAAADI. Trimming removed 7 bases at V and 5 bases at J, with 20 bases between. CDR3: CASINRDSGGTGELFF. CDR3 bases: TGCGCCAGCATCAACCGGGATAGTGGGGGAACCGGGGAGCTGTTTTTT.